A selection of T cell receptor beta chains follows, all from one sample in a study of blood T cell repertoires in COVID-19. Generated by immunoSEQ multiplex PCR, the TCRdb table keeps only in-frame clones and is missing some. This sample has roughly 300,000 clones, with around 88% found just once. The material sequenced was peripheral blood. The receptors stem from a woman in her forties or fifties with acute or convalescent COVID-19. The CDR3 runs from the conserved cysteine through the conserved F or W. Fields, in order: clone size, V gene, D gene, J gene, CDR3 protein, CDR3 DNA. D genes are given only for firm matches. Where a row states a size, it is once, few, many or the class of an expanded clone; other rows omit it.

abundance: once; v_gene: TRBV4-2; d_gene: .; j_gene: TRBJ1-1; CDR3aa: CASSQVAGGRANTEAFF; CDR3nt: TGTGCCAGCAGCCAAGTGGCGGGAGGCAGGGCCAACACTGAAGCTTTCTTT
abundance: .; v_gene: TRBV25-1; d_gene: TRBD2; j_gene: TRBJ2-3; CDR3aa: CASSELGLVNTATNTQYF; CDR3nt: TGTGCCAGCAGTGAATTGGGACTAGTTAATACCGCCACGAATACGCAGTATTTT
abundance: .; v_gene: TRBV9; d_gene: .; j_gene: TRBJ2-3; CDR3aa: CASSVAGGWGTDTQYF; CDR3nt: TGTGCCAGCAGCGTAGCTGGCGGGTGGGGCACAGATACGCAGTATTTT
abundance: .; v_gene: TRBV4-1; d_gene: .; j_gene: TRBJ2-7; CDR3aa: CASSQDIQGFLPQYF; CDR3nt: TGCGCCAGCAGCCAAGATATTCAGGGGTTCTTACCTCAGTACTTC
abundance: .; v_gene: TRBV27; d_gene: .; j_gene: TRBJ2-5; CDR3aa: CASRRTQETQYF; CDR3nt: TGTGCCAGTCGGAGGACTCAAGAGACCCAGTACTTC
abundance: .; v_gene: TRBV30; d_gene: .; j_gene: TRBJ1-6; CDR3aa: CAWSVQGLHSYNSPLHF; CDR3nt: TGTGCCTGGAGTGTACAAGGACTGCACTCCTATAATTCACCCCTCCACTTT
abundance: .; v_gene: TRBV28; d_gene: TRBD1; j_gene: TRBJ1-2; CDR3aa: CASSPGTGGVSYNYGYTF; CDR3nt: TGTGCCAGCAGCCCTGGAACAGGGGGAGTCTCTTATAACTATGGCTACACCTTC
abundance: once; v_gene: TRBV7-8; d_gene: .; j_gene: TRBJ1-3; CDR3aa: CASSPHAGESGNTIYF; CDR3nt: TGTGCCAGCAGCCCCCACGCCGGGGAGTCTGGAAACACCATATATTTT
abundance: .; v_gene: TRBV28; d_gene: TRBD1; j_gene: TRBJ2-7; CDR3aa: CASSTDRGAYEQYF; CDR3nt: TGTGCCAGCAGTACGGACAGGGGGGCCTACGAGCAGTACTTC
abundance: .; v_gene: TRBV2; d_gene: .; j_gene: TRBJ1-6; CDR3aa: CASSVGDSPLHF; CDR3nt: TGTGCCAGCAGTGTAGGGGATTCACCCCTCCACTTT
abundance: .; v_gene: TRBV7-2; d_gene: TRBD1; j_gene: TRBJ2-3; CDR3aa: CASSLAPRGTGADTQYF; CDR3nt: TGTGCCAGCAGCTTAGCGCCTCGGGGGACAGGGGCAGATACGCAGTATTTT
abundance: .; v_gene: TRBV24-1; d_gene: .; j_gene: TRBJ2-5; CDR3aa: CATSVGAPGTQYF; CDR3nt: TGTGCCACCAGTGTAGGGGCCCCAGGGACCCAGTACTTC
abundance: .; v_gene: TRBV28; d_gene: .; j_gene: TRBJ2-5; CDR3aa: CASSLVDQETQYF; CDR3nt: TGTGCCAGCAGTTTGGTAGACCAAGAGACCCAGTACTTC
abundance: .; v_gene: TRBV5-4; d_gene: TRBD1; j_gene: TRBJ2-5; CDR3aa: CASSPTGVEETQYF; CDR3nt: TGTGCCAGCAGCCCGACAGGGGTGGAAGAGACCCAGTACTTC
abundance: .; v_gene: TRBV5-1; d_gene: .; j_gene: TRBJ1-1; CDR3aa: CASSTGQQIRSEAFF; CDR3nt: TGCGCCAGCAGCACTGGACAGCAGATACGGAGTGAAGCTTTCTTT
abundance: .; v_gene: TRBV25-1; d_gene: .; j_gene: TRBJ2-1; CDR3aa: CASSEEGGGTYNEQFF; CDR3nt: TGTGCCAGCAGTGAGGAAGGAGGGGGCACCTACAATGAGCAGTTCTTC
abundance: .; v_gene: TRBV27; d_gene: .; j_gene: TRBJ2-5; CDR3aa: CASSLGGRETQYF; CDR3nt: TGTGCCAGCAGTTTAGGAGGGCGAGAGACCCAGTACTTC
abundance: .; v_gene: TRBV12-5; d_gene: .; j_gene: TRBJ2-5; CDR3aa: CASGLGQASGETQYF; CDR3nt: TGTGCTAGTGGTTTGGGACAGGCGTCCGGTGAGACCCAGTACTTC
abundance: .; v_gene: TRBV11-2; d_gene: .; j_gene: TRBJ2-7; CDR3aa: CASSWGHYYEQYF; CDR3nt: TGTGCCAGCAGCTGGGGACACTACTACGAGCAGTACTTC
abundance: .; v_gene: TRBV4-1; d_gene: TRBD1; j_gene: TRBJ2-7; CDR3aa: CASSTGQGQSYEQYF; CDR3nt: TGCGCCAGCAGCACCGGACAGGGACAATCCTACGAGCAGTACTTC
abundance: .; v_gene: TRBV2; d_gene: TRBD2; j_gene: TRBJ2-1; CDR3aa: CASSGSLAVYNEQFF; CDR3nt: TGTGCCAGCAGTGGCTCCCTAGCGGTCTACAATGAGCAGTTCTTC
abundance: .; v_gene: TRBV7-2; d_gene: TRBD1; j_gene: TRBJ2-7; CDR3aa: CASSLAQGAGDEQYF; CDR3nt: TGTGCCAGCAGCTTAGCGCAGGGGGCGGGTGACGAGCAGTACTTC
abundance: .; v_gene: TRBV10-3; d_gene: TRBD2; j_gene: TRBJ2-7; CDR3aa: CAISEAERGEGEQYF; CDR3nt: TGTGCCATCAGTGAAGCCGAGCGGGGGGAAGGGGAGCAGTACTTC
abundance: .; v_gene: TRBV4-1; d_gene: .; j_gene: TRBJ1-5; CDR3aa: CASSQAWDNYILGNQPQHF; CDR3nt: TGCGCCAGCAGCCAAGCTTGGGACAACTACATTTTGGGCAATCAGCCCCAGCATTTT
abundance: .; v_gene: TRBV10-1; d_gene: TRBD1; j_gene: TRBJ2-7; CDR3aa: CASSQGQASEQYF; CDR3nt: TGCGCCAGCAGTCAGGGACAGGCCAGCGAGCAGTACTTC
abundance: .; v_gene: TRBV6-5; d_gene: TRBD1; j_gene: TRBJ1-1; CDR3aa: CASSWGQMNTEAFF; CDR3nt: TGTGCCAGCAGCTGGGGACAGATGAACACTGAAGCTTTCTTT
abundance: .; v_gene: TRBV7-9; d_gene: .; j_gene: TRBJ2-7; CDR3aa: CASSLVRAGRYEQYF; CDR3nt: TGTGCCAGCAGCTTAGTTAGGGCAGGGCGCTACGAGCAGTACTTC
abundance: .; v_gene: TRBV7-9; d_gene: .; j_gene: TRBJ1-1; CDR3aa: CASSLGARTVMNTEAFF; CDR3nt: TGTGCCAGCAGCTTAGGAGCAAGGACAGTGATGAACACTGAAGCTTTCTTT
abundance: .; v_gene: TRBV5-5; d_gene: TRBD1; j_gene: TRBJ1-3; CDR3aa: CASSPTGQAFGNTIYF; CDR3nt: TGTGCCAGCAGCCCTACCGGACAGGCGTTTGGAAACACCATATATTTT
abundance: .; v_gene: TRBV7-2; d_gene: .; j_gene: TRBJ1-5; CDR3aa: CASSLQGRGHQPQHF; CDR3nt: TGTGCCAGCAGCTTACAGGGGCGGGGGCATCAGCCCCAGCATTTT
abundance: .; v_gene: TRBV7-3; d_gene: .; j_gene: TRBJ2-5; CDR3aa: CASSRGQYQETQYF; CDR3nt: TGTGCCAGCAGCCGCGGACAGTACCAAGAGACCCAGTACTTC
abundance: .; v_gene: TRBV4-3; d_gene: .; j_gene: TRBJ2-2; CDR3aa: CASSQEQLRDLNTGELFF; CDR3nt: TGCGCCAGCAGCCAAGAACAACTACGCGACCTGAACACCGGGGAGCTGTTTTTT
abundance: .; v_gene: TRBV7-8; d_gene: TRBD1; j_gene: TRBJ1-4; CDR3aa: CASTEGTADEKLFF; CDR3nt: TGTGCCAGCACCGAAGGGACAGCGGATGAAAAACTGTTTTTT
abundance: .; v_gene: TRBV9; d_gene: TRBD1; j_gene: TRBJ1-1; CDR3aa: CASSAGDSFNTEAFF; CDR3nt: TGTGCCAGCAGCGCGGGGGACAGCTTTAACACTGAAGCTTTCTTT
abundance: .; v_gene: TRBV15; d_gene: TRBD2; j_gene: TRBJ2-3; CDR3aa: CATSGPGLVTMTSTDTQYF; CDR3nt: TGTGCCACCAGCGGACCCGGACTAGTGACCATGACTAGCACAGATACGCAGTATTTT
abundance: .; v_gene: TRBV9; d_gene: TRBD1; j_gene: TRBJ1-2; CDR3aa: CASSVVQGRGYTF; CDR3nt: TGTGCCAGCAGCGTAGTACAGGGGAGAGGCTACACCTTC
abundance: .; v_gene: TRBV28; d_gene: TRBD2; j_gene: TRBJ2-1; CDR3aa: CASSLAGVVNEQFF; CDR3nt: TGTGCCAGCAGTTTAGCGGGAGTGGTTAATGAGCAGTTCTTC
abundance: .; v_gene: TRBV5-4; d_gene: TRBD1; j_gene: TRBJ1-1; CDR3aa: CASSYATGTEAFF; CDR3nt: TGTGCCAGCAGCTATGCGACAGGGACTGAAGCTTTCTTT
abundance: .; v_gene: TRBV2; d_gene: TRBD1; j_gene: TRBJ2-3; CDR3aa: CASVRDRGTDTQYF; CDR3nt: TGTGCCAGTGTTAGGGACAGGGGAACAGATACGCAGTATTTT
abundance: .; v_gene: TRBV9; d_gene: .; j_gene: TRBJ1-2; CDR3aa: CASSHFSTQGGEGYGYTF; CDR3nt: TGTGCCAGCAGTCACTTCTCCACTCAAGGAGGGGAGGGCTATGGCTACACCTTC
abundance: .; v_gene: TRBV2; d_gene: .; j_gene: TRBJ1-1; CDR3aa: CASRHRVYGTEAFF; CDR3nt: TGTGCCAGCAGACACAGGGTTTATGGAACTGAAGCTTTCTTT
abundance: .; v_gene: TRBV9; d_gene: TRBD2; j_gene: TRBJ2-5; CDR3aa: CASSVEGLAVQETQYF; CDR3nt: TGTGCCAGCAGCGTAGAAGGTCTAGCGGTCCAAGAGACCCAGTACTTC
abundance: once; v_gene: TRBV28; d_gene: .; j_gene: TRBJ1-1; CDR3aa: CASSAIMNTEAFF; CDR3nt: TGTGCCAGCTCTGCTATTATGAACACTGAAGCTTTCTTT
abundance: .; v_gene: TRBV1; d_gene: .; j_gene: TRBJ2-2; CDR3aa: CTSSQDLSGRCTGELFF; CDR3nt: TGCACCAGCAGCCAAGATTTGAGCGGGAGATGTACCGGGGAGCTGTTTTTT
abundance: .; v_gene: TRBV6-5; d_gene: .; j_gene: TRBJ1-3; CDR3aa: CASSPDIGNTIYF; CDR3nt: TGTGCCAGCAGCCCCGACATAGGAAACACCATATATTTT
abundance: .; v_gene: TRBV23-1; d_gene: .; j_gene: TRBJ1-1; CDR3aa: CASRRPDKQMNTEAFF; CDR3nt: TGCGCCAGCAGACGACCGGACAAACAGATGAACACTGAAGCTTTCTTT
abundance: .; v_gene: TRBV5-1; d_gene: .; j_gene: TRBJ2-7; CDR3aa: CASSEQGLSYEQYF; CDR3nt: TGCGCCAGCAGCGAACAGGGATTAAGCTACGAGCAGTACTTC
abundance: .; v_gene: TRBV27; d_gene: .; j_gene: TRBJ1-4; CDR3aa: CASSLRGLSANEKLFF; CDR3nt: TGTGCCAGCAGTCTCAGGGGATTATCCGCTAATGAAAAACTGTTTTTT
abundance: .; v_gene: TRBV7-9; d_gene: .; j_gene: TRBJ2-7; CDR3aa: CASSRGGDYEQYF; CDR3nt: TGTGCCAGCAGCCGAGGGGGGGATTACGAGCAGTACTTC
abundance: .; v_gene: TRBV5-1; d_gene: TRBD2; j_gene: TRBJ2-1; CDR3aa: CASSRWTSGRSSYNEQFF; CDR3nt: TGCGCCAGCAGCCGATGGACTAGCGGGAGATCCTCCTACAATGAGCAGTTCTTC
abundance: .; v_gene: TRBV28; d_gene: .; j_gene: TRBJ2-7; CDR3aa: CASSLKRDYEQYF; CDR3nt: TGTGCCAGCAGTTTAAAGAGAGACTACGAGCAGTACTTC
abundance: .; v_gene: TRBV5-1; d_gene: TRBD2; j_gene: TRBJ2-7; CDR3aa: CASSVTGTSAYEQYF; CDR3nt: TGCGCCAGCAGCGTCACCGGGACTAGTGCCTACGAGCAGTACTTC
abundance: .; v_gene: TRBV4-1; d_gene: .; j_gene: TRBJ2-3; CDR3aa: CASSQIPPPSREAQYF; CDR3nt: TGCGCCAGCAGCCAAATTCCACCCCCTAGCCGCGAGGCGCAGTATTTT
abundance: once; v_gene: TRBV2; d_gene: .; j_gene: TRBJ1-4; CDR3aa: CASSPSATNEKLFF; CDR3nt: TGTGCCAGCAGTCCCTCTGCAACTAATGAAAAACTGTTTTTT